These 32 T cell receptor beta chains share one sample of origin, sequenced in a study of T cells in localized non-small cell lung cancer. Sequencing was performed with immunoSEQ multiplex PCR; in TCRdb, only in-frame clones are kept and a portion is missing. The profile shows about 59,000 clones, 70% to 90% of them singletons. Sequencing used peripheral blood, obtained before any cancer treatment. Receptors were obtained from a man aged 40-75 years with stage I squamous cell lung carcinoma.

The chain uses TRBV19 and TRBJ1-4; D is unresolved. This CDR3 is built from 15 residues. Trimming removed 7 bases from V and 5 bases from J, with 17 bases in between. Germline V CDR1 and CDR2: LNHDA, SQIVND (reference sequence). The CDR3, as DNA: TGTGCCAGTACCCGTCGATTGCTGACAAATGAAAAACTGTTTTTT. This encodes CASTRRLLTNEKLFF.

This clone was detected only a few times. The rearrangement uses TRBV7-6 and TRBJ1-2; the match to TRBD1 covers 8 bases. Trimming cost V 5 bases and J 4 bases; bases outside gene matches: 12. This CDR3 region has 16 residues. Per the germline V gene, CDR1 is SGHVS and CDR2 is FNYEAQ. The CDR3 coding sequence is TGTGCCAGCAGCGGAGCCAGTGGGGACAGGAGCTATGGCTACACCTTC. As protein: CASSGASGDRSYGYTF.

The chain recombines TRBV7-2 with TRBJ2-3; D gene uncertain. Germline CDR1 SGHTA, CDR2 FQGNSA. CDR3 length: 12 amino acids. Deletions cut 4 bases from V and 1 base from J, with 3 bases between. The CDR3 loop is CASSSRTDTQYF. For the CDR3, the DNA is TGTGCCAGCAGCTCCCGCACAGATACGCAGTATTTT.

This chain uses TRBV28 with TRBJ2-7; unclear D gene. This CDR3 comprises 12 residues. V dropped 8 bases and J dropped 2 bases, with 10 bases sitting between them. Germline CDR1 is MDHEN and CDR2 is SYDVKM. CDR3: CASGTVPYEQYF. The CDR3, as DNA: TGTGCCAGCGGAACAGTACCCTACGAGCAGTACTTC.

The chain is built from TRBV9 and TRBJ2-7; TRBD2 is a possible D gene (6 bases). V shed 0 bases and J shed 6 bases, with 13 bases lying between them. CDR3 size: 14 residues. Germline V lookup: CDR1 SGDLS, CDR2 YYNGEE. The CDR3 DNA follows: TGTGCCAGCAGCGTAGACGGGGGAGTCCTCGAGCAGTACTTC. Amino acid sequence: CASSVDGGVLEQYF.

The chain links TRBV11-2 to TRBJ2-7, with D hard to call. The CDR3 runs 15 residues. Germline V gene sequence: CDR1 SGHAT, CDR2 FQNNGV. V was pared by 2 bases and J by 7 bases, with 18 bases between. Here the CDR3 reads CASSLWADRPWEQYF. CDR3 in DNA: TGTGCCAGCAGCTTATGGGCGGACCGGCCTTGGGAGCAGTACTTC.

The chain is built from TRBV11-2 and TRBJ1-4; D possibly corresponds to TRBD1 (5 bases). Germline V gene sequence: CDR1 SGHAT, CDR2 FQNNGV. This CDR3 region has 16 residues. Trimming took 1 base from V and 12 from J, leaving 21 bases between them. The CDR3 DNA reads TGTGCCAGCAGCTTAGGGGGCAGTACCGTGGATGGGGAACTGTTTTTT. Translated: CASSLGGSTVDGELFF.

The chain combines TRBV7-2 with TRBJ2-1, with 8 nucleotides matching TRBD2. The CDR3 sequence is 16 residues long. After removal of 5 bases from V and 2 bases from J, the junction contained 8 bases not matched to a gene. CDR1 SGHTA and CDR2 FQGNSA come from the germline V gene. The CDR3 DNA is TGTGCCAGCAGCGTAAACTTAGCGGGAACCTACAATGAGCAGTTCTTC. Translating it yields CASSVNLAGTYNEQFF.

This rearrangement joins TRBV28 to TRBJ2-5, with TRBD2 matching 8 bases. The CDR3 is made up of 15 amino acids. Trimming removed 2 bases from V and 2 bases from J; junction bases left unmatched: 4. The germline gives CDR1 MDHEN, CDR2 SYDVKM. CDR3 loop: CASSLIAGKQETQYF. The CDR3 DNA follows: TGTGCCAGCAGTTTAATAGCGGGGAAACAAGAGACCCAGTACTTC.

V usage is TRBV6-5 and J usage is TRBJ1-4; D uncertain. The germline V and J ends were trimmed by 7 bases and 4 bases, with 7 bases remaining between them. Per the germline V gene, CDR1 is MNHEY and CDR2 is SVGAGI. The CDR3 is made up of 12 amino acids. The DNA for the CDR3 is TGTGCCAGCAAATTGGGTAATGAAAAACTGTTTTTT. Translating gives CASKLGNEKLFF.

The chain is built from TRBV18 and TRBJ2-1; 9 nucleotides match TRBD2. V was clipped by 3 bases and J by 10 bases; unmatched bases: 7. The CDR3 is made up of 14 amino acids. The germline V gene encodes CDR1 KGHSH and CDR2 LQKENI. CDR3 nucleotide sequence: TGTGCCAGCTCACCGGTTAGTAGCGGGAGAGAGCAGTTCTTC. It specifies CASSPVSSGREQFF.

The sample holds a few counts of this clone. This sequence joins TRBV5-4 and TRBJ1-3, with a weak D call TRBD1 (6 bases). V was clipped by 0 bases and J by 3 bases, with 10 bases between them. CDR3 length equals 15 residues. Germline values: CDR1 SGHNT, CDR2 YYREEE (reference sequence). The CDR3 sequence: CASSLDGTNGNTIYF. The CDR3 DNA sequence: TGTGCCAGCAGCTTGGATGGGACAAATGGAAACACCATATATTTT.

This chain connects TRBV28 to TRBJ2-7; TRBD1 agrees at 9 bases. The CDR3 is 14 residues long. Trimming took 3 bases from V and 5 from J; bases not matched to a gene: 5. The V gene's germline CDR1 is MDHEN and CDR2 SYDVKM. As DNA, the CDR3 is TGTGCCAGCAGTTTTCTCGGGACAGGGCACGAGCAGTACTTC. Translation: CASSFLGTGHEQYF.

This clone is labeled medium-sized (0.01 to 0.1%). The chain recombines TRBV6-6 with TRBJ2-7; maybe TRBD1 (5 bases). CDR3 length: 13 residues. The V and J ends lost 7 bases and 3 bases respectively, with 13 bases between them. Germline CDR1 MNHNY, CDR2 SVGAGI (reference sequence). CDR3: CASKREDNYEQYF. The DNA for the CDR3 is TGTGCCAGCAAAAGAGAGGACAACTACGAGCAGTACTTC.

This clone has only one observation. The chain has TRBV6-5 and TRBJ2-3; D unclear. The V end was cut by 0 bases, the J end by 5 bases, with 3 bases between. Germline loops: CDR1 MNHEY, CDR2 SVGAGI. The CDR3 loop spans 12 amino acids. The chain's CDR3 is CASSYSGDTQYF. For the CDR3, the DNA is TGTGCCAGCAGTTACTCGGGAGATACGCAGTATTTT.

This clone has a handful of counts. The gene calls are TRBV21-1 and TRBJ2-3; the table's D call, TRBD1, was not checked against the DNA. TRBV21-1 is deemed a pseudogene. The CDR3 runs 18 residues. CDR3 sequence: CASSTARKGQGATDTQYF. CDR3 nucleotides: TGTGCCAGCAGCACGGCAAGAAAGGGACAGGGGGCGACAGATACGCAGTATTTT.

The chain recombines TRBV28 with TRBJ2-7; tentatively, D is TRBD2 (6 bases). The V gene lost 2 bases and the J gene lost 7 bases, with 9 bases spanning the gap. The CDR3 is made up of 12 amino acids. The V gene's germline CDR1 is MDHEN and CDR2 SYDVKM. Here the CDR3 reads CASSLLAREQYF. In DNA, the CDR3 is TGTGCCAGCAGTTTACTAGCGCGGGAGCAGTACTTC. The full variable domain, in which reference TRBV28 and TRBJ2-7 provide the parts outside the CDR3, is DVKVTQSSRYLVKRTGEKVFLECVQDMDHENMFWYRQDPGLGLRLIYFSYDVKMKEKGDIPEGYSVSREKKERFSLILESASTNQTSMYLCASSLLAREQYFGPGTRLTVT.

The chain joins TRBV6-1 to TRBJ2-7; D is unclear. The CDR3 has 14 amino acids. CDR1 is MNHNS and CDR2 is SASEGT in the germline V gene. The ends were cut back, 4 bases at V and 4 bases at J, with 14 bases in the middle. The CDR3 DNA reads TGTGCCAGCAGTGCTACCCAGGTGGCGTACGAGCAGTACTTC. The encoded protein is CASSATQVAYEQYF.

The table lists this clone with a few counts. This chain uses TRBV2 with TRBJ1-1; tentatively, D is TRBD1 (5 bases). CDR1 is SNHLY and CDR2 is FYNNEI in the germline V gene. The CDR3 spans 13 residues. V was clipped by 5 bases and J by 3 bases, with 10 bases between them. CDR3 bases: TGTGCCAGCAGTACCGACAGTGACACTGAAGCTTTCTTT. It yields the protein CASSTDSDTEAFF.

The V gene is TRBV28, the J gene TRBJ2-1, with D hard to call. The CDR3 runs to 16 residues. V shed 7 bases and J shed 5 bases, with 21 bases lying between them. Per the germline V gene, CDR1 is MDHEN and CDR2 is SYDVKM. DNA of the CDR3: TGTGCCAGCACCCAGTTGGCCAAGCGTCTCCACAATGAGCAGTTCTTC. It yields the protein CASTQLAKRLHNEQFF.

The chain couples TRBV6-1 to TRBJ2-7; 7 nucleotides align to TRBD1. Germline V gives CDR1 MNHNS, CDR2 SASEGT. J lost 5 bases, V lost 8 bases, and 12 bases had no gene match. CDR3 size: 14 residues. CDR3: CASGTTGMVHEQYF. CDR3 nucleotides: TGTGCCAGCGGGACGACAGGGATGGTCCACGAGCAGTACTTC.

The chain employs TRBV28 and TRBJ1-2; no definite D call. Germline V gene data show CDR1 as MDHEN and CDR2 as SYDVKM. The CDR3 has 12 amino acids. V gave up 7 bases and J gave up 4 bases, with 10 bases separating them. As DNA, the CDR3 is TGTGCCAGCAAAGGACCTCTCTATGGCTACACCTTC. It translates to CASKGPLYGYTF.

The CDR3 reads CASGAANEQYF. Written as DNA, the CDR3 is TGTGCCAGCGGGGCAGCTAACGAGCAGTACTTC. J is TRBJ2-7 and V is TRBV28; D is possibly TRBD1 (5 bases). The CDR3 is made up of 11 amino acids. The ends were cut back, 8 bases at V and 5 bases at J, with 10 bases in the middle. Per the germline V gene, CDR1 is MDHEN and CDR2 is SYDVKM.

V is TRBV29-1 and J is TRBJ2-5; D not resolved. The CDR3 length is 12 residues. The germline V gene has CDR1 SQVTM and CDR2 ANQGSEA. V was clipped by 6 bases and J by 4 bases, with 12 bases between them. CDR3 in DNA: TGCAGCGTGATGGCATCCCGAGAGACCCAGTACTTC. Translation: CSVMASRETQYF. The entire variable domain, with the rest obtained from reference TRBV29-1 and TRBJ2-5, is as follows: SAVISQKPSRDICQRGTSLTIQCQVDSQVTMMFWYRQQPGQSLTLIATANQGSEATYESGFVIDKFPISRPNLTFSTLTVSNMSPEDSSIYLCSVMASRETQYFGPGTRLLVL.

This clone was recorded once. V is TRBV15 and J is TRBJ2-2; 7 bases are shared with TRBD2. This CDR3 has 14 amino acids. Germline trimming cut 3 bases from V and 7 bases from J; bases unmatched to any gene: 5. Germline V gene sequence: CDR1 LNHNV, CDR2 YYDKDF (reference sequence). The CDR3 reads CATSRRLANGELFF. Written as DNA, the CDR3 is TGTGCCACCAGCAGGAGACTAGCAAACGGGGAGCTGTTTTTT.

This rearrangement joins TRBV6-5 to TRBJ2-5; D remains ambiguous. The CDR3 has 12 residues. V was shortened by 5 bases and J by 11 bases, with 15 bases between the two germline ends. The germline CDR1 and CDR2 sequences are MNHEY and SVGAGI. This CDR3 is CASSPPVGEQYF. The CDR3 coding sequence is TGTGCCAGCAGTCCCCCCGTAGGAGAGCAGTACTTC.

The chain has TRBV6-6 and TRBJ2-5; the D gene is possibly TRBD1 (6 bases). Germline V gives CDR1 MNHNY, CDR2 SVGAGI (reference sequence). The V end was cut by 9 bases, the J end by 4 bases, with 12 bases between. This CDR3 is 12 amino acids long. The CDR3, as DNA: TGTGCCAGTTCCAGGGGCAGAGAGACCCAGTACTTC. This translates into CASSRGRETQYF.

The chain links TRBV5-1 to TRBJ2-2; D perhaps matches TRBD2 (5 bases). Germline CDR1 reads SGHRS; CDR2 reads YFSETQ. The ends were cut back, 2 bases at V and 2 bases at J, with 7 bases in the middle. The CDR3 is made up of 14 amino acids. CDR3 sequence (DNA): TGCGCCAGCAGCTTCAGCGGTAACACCGGGGAGCTGTTTTTT. Encoded protein: CASSFSGNTGELFF.

This sequence joins TRBV28 and TRBJ1-1, with unresolved D. V was pared by 8 bases and J by 4 bases, with 8 bases between. CDR1 is MDHEN, CDR2 SYDVKM, per germline. The CDR3 runs 11 residues. The CDR3 DNA follows: TGTGCCAGCGTTATTAGCACTGAAGCTTTCTTT. It translates to CASVISTEAFF.

This clone is labeled medium-sized (0.01 to 0.1%). The chain is built from TRBV5-1 and TRBJ1-4, with D perhaps TRBD1 (5 bases). The CDR3 extends over 13 amino acids. CDR1 SGHRS and CDR2 YFSETQ come from the germline V gene. Between the trimmed V and J ends, which lost 6 bases and 7 bases, there was a span of 13 bases. In DNA form, the CDR3 reads TGCGCCAGCATGAGGGGAGAGGGTGAAAAACTGTTTTTT. This gives the protein CASMRGEGEKLFF.

J is TRBJ2-1 and V is TRBV4-1; D is possibly TRBD1 (6 bases). The CDR3 spans 17 residues. Germline CDR1 MGHRA, CDR2 YSYEKL. Trimming took 1 base from V and 3 from J, leaving 16 bases between them. CDR3 residues: CASSQAFPRGDYNEQFF. The CDR3 DNA follows: TGCGCCAGCAGCCAAGCTTTCCCCAGGGGAGACTACAATGAGCAGTTCTTC.

V usage is TRBV5-1 and J usage is TRBJ2-5, with 11 bases lining up with TRBD2. CDR1 and CDR2 (germline): SGHRS, YFSETQ. CDR3 length equals 15 residues. J was trimmed by 2 bases and V by 2 bases; bases with no gene match: 2. This CDR3 reads CASSFGTSGQETQYF. The CDR3 nucleotides read TGCGCCAGCAGCTTCGGGACTAGCGGACAAGAGACCCAGTACTTC.